This T cell receptor (beta chain) appears in the sequencing data of a study of cytomegalovirus exposure and HLA in healthy donors. Across the whole study: Sequencing of some 190 million T cells in an earlier analysis found 100 million to 140 million unique TCR beta sequences.

General study points: Overall, approximately 180 TCR beta chains were annotated as cytomegalovirus-associated. Using a false discovery rate of 0.05, a later analysis showed that 16,000 or so TCR beta sequences were associated with HLA alleles.

60 Vbeta and 13 Jbeta primers were used in PCR. The method was immunoSEQ multiplex PCR; TCRdb's version includes in-frame clones alone and lacks a portion of them. The table has about 200,000 clones, roughly 77% seen once; the top ten hold approximately 0.39%. Trimming shortened V by 7 bases and J by 6 bases, and 15 bases separated the two germline ends. Germline CDR1 reads MGHRA; CDR2 reads YSYEKL. The CDR3 contains 14 residues. As concerns this clone: Its antigen is undetermined.

The sample consisted of PBMCs. The rearrangement uses TRBV4-1 and TRBJ1-4; D unresolved. The TCR sequence derives from a male donor in good health and CMV-seropositive. CDR3 coding DNA: TGCGCCAGCACCCGTCTGGGGAGGGATGAAAAACTGTTTTTT. Its protein is CASTRLGRDEKLFF.